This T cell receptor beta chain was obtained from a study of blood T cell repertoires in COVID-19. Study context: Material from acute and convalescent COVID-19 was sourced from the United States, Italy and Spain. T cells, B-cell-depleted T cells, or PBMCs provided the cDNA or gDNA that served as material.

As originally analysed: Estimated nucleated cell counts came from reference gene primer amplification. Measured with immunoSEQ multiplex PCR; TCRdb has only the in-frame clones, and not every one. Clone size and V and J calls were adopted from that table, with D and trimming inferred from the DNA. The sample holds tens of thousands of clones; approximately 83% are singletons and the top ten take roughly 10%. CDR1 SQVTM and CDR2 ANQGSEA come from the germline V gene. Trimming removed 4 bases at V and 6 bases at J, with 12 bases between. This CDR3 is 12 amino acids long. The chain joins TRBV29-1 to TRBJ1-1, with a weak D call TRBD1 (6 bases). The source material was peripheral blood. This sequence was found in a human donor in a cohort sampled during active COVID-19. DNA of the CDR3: TGCAGCGTTGTGACAGGCAGTCCTGAAGCTTTCTTT. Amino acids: CSVVTGSPEAFF.